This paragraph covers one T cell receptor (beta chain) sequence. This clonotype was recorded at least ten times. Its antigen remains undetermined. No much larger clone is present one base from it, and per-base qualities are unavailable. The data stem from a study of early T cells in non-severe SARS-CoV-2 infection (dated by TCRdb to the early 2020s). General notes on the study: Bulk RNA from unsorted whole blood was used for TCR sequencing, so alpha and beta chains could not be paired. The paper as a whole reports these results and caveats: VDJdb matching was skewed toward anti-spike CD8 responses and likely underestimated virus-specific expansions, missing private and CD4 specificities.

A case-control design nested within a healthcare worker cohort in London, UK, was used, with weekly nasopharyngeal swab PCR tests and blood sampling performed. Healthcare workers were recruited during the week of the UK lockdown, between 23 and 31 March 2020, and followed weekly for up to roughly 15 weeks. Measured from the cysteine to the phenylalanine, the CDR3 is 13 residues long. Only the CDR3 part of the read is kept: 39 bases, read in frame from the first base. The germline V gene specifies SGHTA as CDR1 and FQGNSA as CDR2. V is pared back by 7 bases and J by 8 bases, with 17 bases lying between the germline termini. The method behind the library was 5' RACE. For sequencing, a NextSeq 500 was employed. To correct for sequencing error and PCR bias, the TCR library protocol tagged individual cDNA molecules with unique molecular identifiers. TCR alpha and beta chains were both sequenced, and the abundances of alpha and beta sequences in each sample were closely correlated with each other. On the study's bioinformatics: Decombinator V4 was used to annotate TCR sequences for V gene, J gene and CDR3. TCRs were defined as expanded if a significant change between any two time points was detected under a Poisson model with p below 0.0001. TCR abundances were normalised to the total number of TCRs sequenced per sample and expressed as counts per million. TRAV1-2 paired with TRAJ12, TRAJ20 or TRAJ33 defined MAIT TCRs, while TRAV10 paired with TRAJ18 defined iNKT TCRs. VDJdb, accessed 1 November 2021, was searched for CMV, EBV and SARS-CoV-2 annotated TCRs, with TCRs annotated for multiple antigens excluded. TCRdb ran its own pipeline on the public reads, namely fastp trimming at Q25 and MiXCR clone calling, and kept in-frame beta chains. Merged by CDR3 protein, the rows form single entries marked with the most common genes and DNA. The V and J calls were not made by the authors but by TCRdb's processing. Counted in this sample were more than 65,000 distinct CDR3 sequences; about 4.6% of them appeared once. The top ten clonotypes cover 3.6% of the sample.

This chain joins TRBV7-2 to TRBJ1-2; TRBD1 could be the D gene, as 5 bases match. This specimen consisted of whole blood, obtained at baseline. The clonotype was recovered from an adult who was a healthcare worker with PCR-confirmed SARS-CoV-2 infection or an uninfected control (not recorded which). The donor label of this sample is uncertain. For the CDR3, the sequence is CASTMGEGVGYTF. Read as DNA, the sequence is TGTGCCAGCACCATGGGGGAGGGCGTCGGCTACACCTTC.